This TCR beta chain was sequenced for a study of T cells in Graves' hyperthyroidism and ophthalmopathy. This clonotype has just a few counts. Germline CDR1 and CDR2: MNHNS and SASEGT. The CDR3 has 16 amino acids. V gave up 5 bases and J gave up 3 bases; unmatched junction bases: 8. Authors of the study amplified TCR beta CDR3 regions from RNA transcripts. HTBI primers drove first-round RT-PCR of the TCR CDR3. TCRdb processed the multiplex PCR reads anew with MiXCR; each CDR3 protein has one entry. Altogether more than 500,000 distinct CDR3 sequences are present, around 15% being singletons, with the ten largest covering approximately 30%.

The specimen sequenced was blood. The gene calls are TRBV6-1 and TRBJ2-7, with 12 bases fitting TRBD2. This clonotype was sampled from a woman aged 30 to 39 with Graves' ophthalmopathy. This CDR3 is CASSHTLAGGFYEQYF. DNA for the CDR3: TGTGCCAGCAGTCATACACTAGCGGGAGGATTCTACGAGCAGTACTTC.